The rows below give T cell receptor beta chains drawn from one sample of a study of graft-versus-host responses after intestinal transplantation. Some clones are missing from TCRdb's copy, which holds only in-frame ones; the method was immunoSEQ multiplex PCR. The profile shows tens of thousands of clones, about 88% of them singletons. The sequencing used PBMCs, collected approximately 65 days after intestinal transplantation. The source of these receptors is a human patient who received an intestinal transplant, so some T cells may come from the graft donor. The CDR3 runs from the conserved cysteine through the conserved F or W. Size is stated for part of the rows, as once, few or many counts, or as a class when the clone is expanded.

V gene,J gene,clone size,CDR3 protein
TRBV4-3,TRBJ2-7,once,CASSQDLTGAARYEQYF
TRBV15,TRBJ2-2,-,CATSRAGAVAGELFF
TRBV18,TRBJ1-2,few,CASSPGWGREVSYTF
TRBV10-1,TRBJ2-7,-,CASSVPGQGHEQYF
TRBV7-9,TRBJ1-1,-,CASSLAQGKNTEAFF
TRBV25-1,TRBJ2-5,-,CASSDGDRGYQETQYF
TRBV6-5,TRBJ2-6,-,CASSGGLGANVLTF
TRBV4-3,TRBJ2-3,-,CASSQDQRPCVDTQYF
TRBV6-5,TRBJ1-2,-,CASSFQSGGYGYTF
TRBV7-9,TRBJ1-2,-,CASTGEWTNYGYTF
TRBV4-3,TRBJ2-2,-,CASSQAQTGGPNTGELFF
TRBV21-1,TRBJ1-6,-,CASSKEEGSHSPLHF
TRBV19,TRBJ2-3,-,CASSIAGRGSRDTQYF
TRBV6-6,TRBJ1-2,-,CASSPSGSYGYTF
TRBV2,TRBJ2-1,-,CASSAKGVLSSYNEQFF